The entry that follows covers one TCR beta chain sequence. A 5'RACE template-switching step, the method used to make TCR cDNA, added a universal primer site and UMIs. TCRdb re-derived calls from the 5' RACE reads in MiXCR, one entry per CDR3 protein. The sample holds about 500,000 distinct CDR3 sequences, less than 20% seen once. The data belong to a study of T cells after yellow fever vaccination. Background on the study: When fractions had low cell numbers, they were prepared with SMART-Seq v4 Ultra Low Input.

This CDR3 spans 15 amino acids. The V end lost 2 bases, the J end lost 1 base, and 8 bases lay between the germline ends. CDR1 LGHNA and CDR2 YSLEER come from the germline V gene. J is TRBJ2-2 and V is TRBV4-3; the D is unclear. The sequenced sample was PBMCs, obtained 5 days after the first yellow fever vaccination. The origin of this receptor is a man between 18 and 35 years old who received the YFV17D yellow fever vaccine. The CDR3 region is CASSQIGRNTGELFF. The CDR3 DNA sequence: TGCGCCAGCAGCCAAATTGGAAGGAACACCGGGGAGCTGTTTTTT.